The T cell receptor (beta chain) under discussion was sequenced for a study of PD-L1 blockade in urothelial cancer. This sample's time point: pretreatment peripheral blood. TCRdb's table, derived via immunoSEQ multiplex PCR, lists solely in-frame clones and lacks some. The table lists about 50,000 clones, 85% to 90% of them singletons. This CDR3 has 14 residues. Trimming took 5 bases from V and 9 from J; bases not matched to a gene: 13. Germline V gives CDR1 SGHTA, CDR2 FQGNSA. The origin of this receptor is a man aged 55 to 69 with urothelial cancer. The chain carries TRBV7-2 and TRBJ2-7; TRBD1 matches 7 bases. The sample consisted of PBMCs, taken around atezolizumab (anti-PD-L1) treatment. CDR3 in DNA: TGTGCCAGCAGCCAAGGGGGCGTCGGTAAGCGGCAGTACTTC. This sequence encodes CASSQGGVGKRQYF.